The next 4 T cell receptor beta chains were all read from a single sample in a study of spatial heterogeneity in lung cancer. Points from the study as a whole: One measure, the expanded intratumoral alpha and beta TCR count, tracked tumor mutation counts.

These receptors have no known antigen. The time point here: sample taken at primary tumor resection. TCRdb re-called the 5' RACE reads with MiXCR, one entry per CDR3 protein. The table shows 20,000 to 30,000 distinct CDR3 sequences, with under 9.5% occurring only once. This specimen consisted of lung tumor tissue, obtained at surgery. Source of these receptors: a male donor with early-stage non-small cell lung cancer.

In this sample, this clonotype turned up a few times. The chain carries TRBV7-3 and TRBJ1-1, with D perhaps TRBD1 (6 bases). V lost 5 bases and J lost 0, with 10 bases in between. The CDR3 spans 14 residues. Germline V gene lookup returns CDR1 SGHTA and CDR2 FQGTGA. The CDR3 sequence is CASSIGQMNTEAFF. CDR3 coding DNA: TGTGCCAGCAGCATCGGACAGATGAACACTGAAGCTTTCTTT.

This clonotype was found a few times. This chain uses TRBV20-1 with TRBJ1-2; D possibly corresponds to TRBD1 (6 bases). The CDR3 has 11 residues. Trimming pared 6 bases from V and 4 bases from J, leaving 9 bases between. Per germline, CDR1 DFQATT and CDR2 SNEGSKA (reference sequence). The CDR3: CSARGGYGYTF. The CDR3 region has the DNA TGCAGTGCCAGGGGAGGCTATGGCTACACCTTC.

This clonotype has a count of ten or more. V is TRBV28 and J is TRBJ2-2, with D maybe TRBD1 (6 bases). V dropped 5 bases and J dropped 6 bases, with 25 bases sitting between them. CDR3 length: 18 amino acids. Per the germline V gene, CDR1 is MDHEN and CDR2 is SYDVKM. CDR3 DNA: TGTGCCAGCAGTCGACATTGGGCCGGGACACATGGAGCCGGGGAGCTGTTTTTT. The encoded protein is CASSRHWAGTHGAGELFF.

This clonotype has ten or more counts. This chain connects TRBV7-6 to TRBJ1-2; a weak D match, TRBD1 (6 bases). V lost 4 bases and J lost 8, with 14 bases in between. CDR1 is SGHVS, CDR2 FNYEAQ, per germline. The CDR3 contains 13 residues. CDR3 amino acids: CASSSTGTGGYTF. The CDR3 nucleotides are TGTGCCAGCAGCTCGACAGGCACGGGGGGCTACACCTTC.